Listed below are T cell receptor beta chains from one sample, sequenced in a study of blood T cell repertoires in COVID-19. Using immunoSEQ multiplex PCR, the repertoire was profiled, and TCRdb retains in-frame clones only, with some absent. Of about 140,000 clones listed, approximately 86% are singletons. What was sequenced was peripheral blood. These receptors came from a woman in her sixties with acute or convalescent COVID-19. The CDR3 runs from the conserved cysteine through the conserved F or W. A D gene is named only where the DNA matches it firmly. Size is omitted from some rows. Given values are once, few, many or a class for expanded clones.

size: .
D: .
J: TRBJ1-1
V: TRBV30
CDR3: CAWRGGQGNVHTEAFF
DNA: TGTGCCTGGAGGGGGGGTCAGGGAAATGTGCACACTGAAGCTTTCTTT

size: .
D: .
J: TRBJ1-5
V: TRBV7-8
CDR3: CASSPIPDSDQPQHF
DNA: TGTGCCAGCAGCCCTATACCCGACAGTGATCAGCCCCAGCATTTT

size: .
D: TRBD2
J: TRBJ2-1
V: TRBV11-3
CDR3: CASSLDGLAGGYNEQFF
DNA: TGTGCCAGCAGCTTAGACGGACTAGCGGGGGGATACAATGAGCAGTTCTTC

size: .
D: .
J: TRBJ1-2
V: TRBV28
CDR3: CASSPSGQYGYTF
DNA: TGTGCCAGCAGTCCCTCGGGACAATATGGCTACACCTTC

size: .
D: .
J: TRBJ2-7
V: TRBV7-2
CDR3: CASSLYSEQYF
DNA: TGTGCCAGCAGCTTATACTCCGAGCAGTACTTC

size: .
D: .
J: TRBJ2-3
V: TRBV5-1
CDR3: CASSLDRADTQYF
DNA: TGCGCCAGCAGCTTGGATCGGGCAGATACGCAGTATTTT

size: .
D: TRBD1
J: TRBJ1-1
V: TRBV6-7
CDR3: CASSYRTGLTEAFF
DNA: TGTGCCAGCAGTTACAGGACAGGGCTGACTGAAGCTTTCTTT

size: once
D: .
J: TRBJ1-3
V: TRBV6-5
CDR3: CASSKLSGNTIYF
DNA: TGTGCCAGCAGTAAATTATCTGGAAACACCATATATTTT

size: .
D: .
J: TRBJ2-7
V: TRBV19
CDR3: CASSRYRGTYEQYF
DNA: TGTGCCAGTAGTAGGTACCGGGGAACCTACGAGCAGTACTTC

size: once
D: TRBD1
J: TRBJ2-2
V: TRBV11-3
CDR3: CASSLPGTGGARAGELFF
DNA: TGTGCCAGCAGTTTGCCCGGGACAGGGGGCGCTCGGGCCGGGGAGCTGTTTTTT

size: .
D: .
J: TRBJ1-2
V: TRBV5-1
CDR3: CASSLVQDNYGYTF
DNA: TGCGCCAGCAGCTTGGTACAGGACAACTATGGCTACACCTTC

size: .
D: TRBD1
J: TRBJ1-1
V: TRBV9
CDR3: CASTSSPTGENTEAFF
DNA: TGTGCCAGCACCTCTAGCCCGACAGGGGAGAACACTGAAGCTTTCTTT

size: once
D: TRBD1
J: TRBJ1-2
V: TRBV18
CDR3: CASSPDRELGYTF
DNA: TGTGCCAGCTCACCTGACAGGGAGCTTGGCTACACCTTC

size: few
D: TRBD1
J: TRBJ1-6
V: TRBV5-1
CDR3: CASSPGQAYNSPLHF
DNA: TGCGCCAGCAGCCCCGGACAGGCCTATAATTCACCCCTCCACTTT

size: .
D: TRBD2
J: TRBJ2-5
V: TRBV28
CDR3: CASSSPSGWQETQYF
DNA: TGTGCCAGCAGTTCGCCTAGCGGGTGGCAAGAGACCCAGTACTTC

size: once
D: TRBD1
J: TRBJ1-2
V: TRBV19
CDR3: CASSRRDRGQSGYTF
DNA: TGTGCCAGTAGTAGACGGGACAGGGGGCAAAGTGGCTACACCTTC

size: .
D: TRBD1
J: TRBJ1-2
V: TRBV11-2
CDR3: CASSLLQGHYGYTF
DNA: TGTGCCAGCAGCTTGTTACAGGGGCACTATGGCTACACCTTC

size: .
D: .
J: TRBJ2-2
V: TRBV6-4
CDR3: CASSQGVTGELFF
DNA: TGTGCCAGCAGCCAGGGTGTTACCGGGGAGCTGTTTTTT

size: once
D: TRBD2
J: TRBJ2-3
V: TRBV5-4
CDR3: CASSWGGRGGTDTQYF
DNA: TGTGCCAGCAGCTGGGGCGGGCGCGGGGGGACAGATACGCAGTATTTT

size: .
D: TRBD1
J: TRBJ2-7
V: TRBV6-5
CDR3: CASRDRVDEQYF
DNA: TGTGCCAGCAGAGACAGGGTGGACGAGCAGTACTTC

size: .
D: TRBD2
J: TRBJ2-7
V: TRBV2
CDR3: CASRGTSSEQYF
DNA: TGTGCCAGCAGGGGGACTAGCTCCGAGCAGTACTTC

size: .
D: .
J: TRBJ2-1
V: TRBV11-3
CDR3: CASSSLVRTPSRYNEQFF
DNA: TGTGCCAGCAGCTCACTAGTCCGGACCCCCTCCAGATACAATGAGCAGTTCTTC

size: .
D: .
J: TRBJ1-4
V: TRBV7-2
CDR3: CASSPPADTYKLFF
DNA: TGTGCCAGCAGCCCCCCGGCCGACACGTATAAACTGTTTTTT

size: once
D: TRBD2
J: TRBJ2-3
V: TRBV11-3
CDR3: CASSLVAGVTDTQYF
DNA: TGTGCCAGCAGCTTAGTAGCGGGGGTCACAGATACGCAGTATTTT

size: many
D: .
J: TRBJ1-6
V: TRBV7-8
CDR3: CASRFSPVDNSPLHF
DNA: TGTGCCAGCAGATTCTCCCCGGTTGATAATTCACCCCTCCACTTT

size: .
D: .
J: TRBJ1-2
V: TRBV3-1/TRBV3-2
CDR3: CASSPWTNYGYTF
DNA: TGTGCCAGCAGCCCTTGGACAAACTATGGCTACACCTTC

size: .
D: .
J: TRBJ2-5
V: TRBV5-1
CDR3: CASSPGQSSETQYF
DNA: TGCGCCAGCAGCCCCGGACAGTCCTCGGAGACCCAGTACTTC

size: .
D: TRBD1
J: TRBJ1-3
V: TRBV6-6
CDR3: CASSFWTGGNTIYF
DNA: TGTGCCAGCAGCTTTTGGACAGGGGGGAACACCATATATTTT

size: .
D: TRBD2
J: TRBJ2-5
V: TRBV4-3
CDR3: CASSQERTSGFQETQYF
DNA: TGCGCCAGCAGCCAAGAAAGGACTAGCGGATTCCAAGAGACCCAGTACTTC

size: .
D: .
J: TRBJ2-2
V: TRBV3-1/TRBV3-2
CDR3: CASSQGVGRTNTGELFF
DNA: TGTGCCAGCAGCCAAGGCGTTGGGAGAACGAACACCGGGGAGCTGTTTTTT

size: .
D: TRBD2
J: TRBJ2-1
V: TRBV10-3
CDR3: CAISEPSGGPSYNEQFF
DNA: TGTGCCATCAGTGAGCCTAGCGGGGGGCCCTCCTACAATGAGCAGTTCTTC

size: .
D: .
J: TRBJ2-2
V: TRBV4-3
CDR3: CASSQDAQFTGELFF
DNA: TGCGCCAGCAGCCAAGATGCTCAGTTCACCGGGGAGCTGTTTTTT

size: .
D: .
J: TRBJ1-2
V: TRBV5-6
CDR3: CASSTDRNYGYTF
DNA: TGTGCCAGCAGCACGGACAGAAACTATGGCTACACCTTC

size: .
D: TRBD1
J: TRBJ2-1
V: TRBV7-9
CDR3: CASSVTGGRNEQFF
DNA: TGTGCCAGCAGCGTAACAGGGGGCCGAAATGAGCAGTTCTTC

size: .
D: .
J: TRBJ2-3
V: TRBV5-4
CDR3: CASSLVGRGPTTDTQYF
DNA: TGTGCCAGCAGCTTGGTTGGGCGGGGCCCCACCACAGATACGCAGTATTTT

size: .
D: .
J: TRBJ2-3
V: TRBV7-9
CDR3: CASSLAHQTDTQYF
DNA: TGTGCCAGCAGCTTAGCGCACCAGACAGATACGCAGTATTTT

size: .
D: .
J: TRBJ2-2
V: TRBV4-3
CDR3: CASSQDIDTGELFF
DNA: TGCGCCAGCAGCCAAGATATCGACACCGGGGAGCTGTTTTTT

size: .
D: .
J: TRBJ2-3
V: TRBV4-1
CDR3: CASSQEARGTQYF
DNA: TGCGCCAGCAGCCAAGAGGCGCGGGGTACGCAGTATTTT

size: .
D: .
J: TRBJ2-3
V: TRBV18
CDR3: CASSPWAASTDTQYF
DNA: TGTGCCAGCTCACCTTGGGCAGCTAGCACAGATACGCAGTATTTT

size: once
D: .
J: TRBJ2-3
V: TRBV4-2
CDR3: CASSQESASTDTQYF
DNA: TGTGCCAGCAGCCAAGAGAGTGCGAGCACAGATACGCAGTATTTT

size: .
D: .
J: TRBJ2-1
V: TRBV6-5
CDR3: CASSLTPASYNEQFF
DNA: TGTGCCAGCAGTTTGACTCCCGCGTCCTACAATGAGCAGTTCTTC